These 23 T cell receptor beta chains share one sample of origin, sequenced in a study of T cells in localized non-small cell lung cancer. Assay: immunoSEQ multiplex PCR; the TCRdb copy retains only in-frame clones and omits some. The sample carries roughly 40,000 clones, about 86% recorded once. This material consisted of peripheral blood mononuclear cells, taken before any cancer treatment. All receptors come from a male donor aged 60 or over with stage II lung adenocarcinoma.

This rearrangement joins TRBV5-1 to TRBJ1-2; D is possibly TRBD1 (6 bases). The V gene lost 6 bases and the J gene lost 8 bases, with 11 bases spanning the gap. Germline V CDR1 and CDR2: SGHRS, YFSETQ. This CDR3 has 11 residues. The CDR3 DNA follows: TGCGCCAGCACAGCAGGGGCAGGCTACACCTTC. Its translation is CASTAGAGYTF.

The CDR3 sequence is CASSLPGLGNTIYF. The CDR3 nucleotides are TGTGCCAGCAGCCTACCGGGGTTGGGAAACACCATATATTTT. The chain employs TRBV13 and TRBJ1-3; D unclear. The CDR3 has 14 residues. Germline-derived CDR1 and CDR2 are PRHDT and FYEKMQ (reference sequence). V was cut by 5 bases and J by 4 bases, with 12 bases left in between.

The rearrangement joins TRBV9 to TRBJ2-3, with 7 bases lining up with TRBD2. CDR1 and CDR2 from the germline V gene are SGDLS and YYNGEE. The CDR3 has 14 residues. V trimming: 3 bases; J trimming: 4 bases; junction bases outside the gene matches: 5. For the CDR3, the DNA is TGTGCCAGCAGCGATGGGGGAGGGGCAGATACGCAGTATTTT. This codes for CASSDGGGADTQYF.

The chain links TRBV6-5 to TRBJ1-1; the match to TRBD1 covers 7 bases. V was pared by 8 bases and J by 5 bases, with 11 bases of the junction left unmatched. CDR3 length: 14 residues. CDR1 is MNHEY and CDR2 is SVGAGI in the germline V gene. The CDR3 coding sequence is TGTGCCAGCTGGTCCATAGGGGGCCCTACTGAAGCTTTCTTT. As protein: CASWSIGGPTEAFF.

The rearrangement joins TRBV10-2 to TRBJ2-5, with 8 bases matching TRBD1. CDR1 WSHSY and CDR2 SAAADI come from the germline V gene. There are 13 residues in the CDR3. V lost 4 bases and J lost 5; bases outside the gene matches: 3. The CDR3 nucleotides are TGCGCCAGCAGTGGGACAGGGTACGAGACCCAGTACTTC. Protein sequence: CASSGTGYETQYF.

The J gene is TRBJ1-4, the V gene TRBV19; tentative D call: TRBD1 (6 bases). V shed 5 bases and J shed 7 bases, with 20 bases lying between them. The CDR3 has 16 residues. Germline CDR1 LNHDA, CDR2 SQIVND (reference sequence). The CDR3: CASSPRGTLSGEKLFF. The CDR3 nucleotides read TGTGCCAGTAGTCCTAGGGGGACATTATCGGGTGAAAAACTGTTTTTT. Full variable domain (outside the CDR3, taken from reference TRBV19 and TRBJ1-4): DGGITQSPKYLFRKEGQNVTLSCEQNLNHDAMYWYRQDPGQGLRLIYYSQIVNDFQKGDIAEGYSVSREKKESFPLTVTSAQKNPTAFYLCASSPRGTLSGEKLFFGSGTQLSVL.

The V gene is TRBV5-6, the J gene TRBJ1-2; 7 bases align to TRBD1. This CDR3 is built from 13 residues. V lost 4 bases to trimming and J lost 4 bases; unmatched junction nucleotides: 4. Germline CDR1 SGHDT, CDR2 YYEEEE. For the CDR3, the DNA is TGTGCCAGCAGCCACCGGGACAGCTATGGCTACACCTTC. This encodes CASSHRDSYGYTF.

This chain links TRBV4-1 with TRBJ1-1, with D unclear. CDR1 and CDR2 (germline): MGHRA, YSYEKL. V lost 1 base and J 8 bases, leaving 17 bases between the germline ends. The CDR3 contains 15 residues. For the CDR3, the DNA is TGCGCCAGCAGCCAAGTGGCGAACAGTTTGGTAGAAGCTTTCTTT. This encodes CASSQVANSLVEAFF.

This clone was counted between two and nine times. The chain couples TRBV25-1 to TRBJ2-6; D gene unclear. The CDR3 is made up of 16 amino acids. Trimming left V 2 bases short and J 0 bases short, with 8 bases between. Per germline, CDR1 MGHDK and CDR2 SYGVNS. The DNA for the CDR3 is TGTGCCAGCAGTGAAACCTCTGGCTCTGGGGCCAACGTCCTGACTTTC. It yields the protein CASSETSGSGANVLTF. Combining the CDR3 with reference TRBV25-1 and TRBJ2-6 gives the whole variable domain EADIYQTPRYLVIGTGKKITLECSQTMGHDKMYWYQQDPGMELHLIHYSYGVNSTEKGDLSSESTVSRIRTEHFPLTLESARPSHTSQYLCASSETSGSGANVLTFGAGSRLTVL.

This CDR3 reads CASSQEGLSKQFF. Here the CDR3 DNA reads TGCGCCAGCAGCCAAGAGGGGCTAAGTAAGCAGTTCTTC. The rearrangement uses TRBV4-1 and TRBJ2-1, with a weak D call TRBD1 (5 bases). CDR3 length: 13 residues. Germline loops: CDR1 MGHRA, CDR2 YSYEKL. Trimming removed 0 bases from V and 11 bases from J, with 11 bases in between.

V usage is TRBV27 and J usage is TRBJ2-7; no clear D gene. Trimming stripped 4 bases from V and 1 base from J, with 14 bases between. The CDR3 spans 15 residues. CDR1 MNHEY and CDR2 SMNVEV come from the germline V gene (reference sequence). CDR3 loop: CASSSIVRASYEQYF. The DNA of the CDR3 is TGTGCCAGCAGTTCCATCGTAAGAGCGTCCTACGAGCAGTACTTC.

The table lists this clone with a few counts. This chain connects TRBV19 to TRBJ1-5, with a weak D call TRBD1 (5 bases). This CDR3 region has 13 residues. Trimming cost V 4 bases and J 7 bases, with 11 bases left between them. The germline gives CDR1 LNHDA, CDR2 SQIVND (reference sequence). CDR3 sequence (DNA): TGTGCCAGTAGTAAGGGACGTCCACAGCCCCAGCATTTT. Amino acid sequence: CASSKGRPQPQHF.

This clone came up once. V usage is TRBV5-1 and J usage is TRBJ1-1, with a weak D call TRBD1 (5 bases). Looked up from germline, CDR1 is SGHRS and CDR2 is YFSETQ. CDR3 length: 14 amino acids. V dropped 1 base and J dropped 4 bases, with 11 bases sitting between them. This CDR3 reads CASSLRGLGTEAFF. Here the CDR3 DNA reads TGCGCCAGCAGCTTGAGGGGCTTGGGCACTGAAGCTTTCTTT. Together with reference TRBV5-1 and TRBJ1-1, the CDR3 gives the full variable domain: KAGVTQTPRYLIKTRGQQVTLSCSPISGHRSVSWYQQTPGQGLQFLFEYFSETQRNKGNFPGRFSGRQFSNSRSEMNVSTLELGDSALYLCASSLRGLGTEAFFGQGTRLTVV.

This chain links TRBV27 with TRBJ2-7; D possibly corresponds to TRBD2 (6 bases). This CDR3 has 13 residues. The germline V gene has CDR1 MNHEY and CDR2 SMNVEV (reference sequence). With 8 bases removed from V and 5 bases from J, the gap between germline ends came to 16 bases. CDR3 sequence (DNA): TGTGCCAGCCGGGACGCCGGAGGGGACGAGCAGTACTTC. Translating gives CASRDAGGDEQYF.

This clone was counted once. The chain employs TRBV5-5 and TRBJ2-7; D unresolved. V gave up 2 bases and J gave up 6 bases, with 6 bases separating them. The CDR3 covers 11 residues. Germline CDR1 SGHKS, CDR2 YYEKEE (reference sequence). In DNA, the CDR3 is TGTGCCAGCAGCTTTGGGTTCGAGCAGTACTTC. It translates to CASSFGFEQYF. The full variable domain, with the rest looked up from reference TRBV5-5 and TRBJ2-7, is DAGVTQSPTHLIKTRGQQVTLRCSPISGHKSVSWYQQVLGQGPQFIFQYYEKEERGRGNFPDRFSARQFPNYSSELNVNALLLGDSALYLCASSFGFEQYFGPGTRLTVT.

The chain recombines TRBV30 with TRBJ1-1; D remains ambiguous. The V gene lost 1 base and the J gene lost 0 bases, with 6 bases spanning the gap. This CDR3 region has 13 residues. From germline, CDR1 is GTSNPN and CDR2 SVGIG (reference sequence). The CDR3 region is CAWSAMLNTEAFF. As DNA, the CDR3 is TGTGCCTGGAGTGCAATGTTGAACACTGAAGCTTTCTTT.

This clone turned up a few times. V is TRBV7-9 and J is TRBJ1-1; D is undetermined. There are 13 residues in the CDR3. The V gene lost 5 bases and the J gene lost 1 base, with 8 bases spanning the gap. The germline gives CDR1 SEHNR, CDR2 FQNEAQ (reference sequence). The CDR3 loop is CASSLGSNTEAFF. The CDR3 nucleotides are TGTGCCAGCAGCCTAGGGTCGAACACTGAAGCTTTCTTT.

This clone was seen a handful of times. The chain is built from TRBV29-1 and TRBJ2-5; D is possibly TRBD2 (5 bases). The length of the CDR3 is 15 residues. Between the trimmed V and J ends, which lost 8 bases and 0 bases, there was a span of 19 bases. The V gene's germline CDR1 is SQVTM and CDR2 ANQGSEA. CDR3 DNA: TGCAGCTCTACCAGTGGCGGGCAGGACCAAGAGACCCAGTACTTC. This sequence encodes CSSTSGGQDQETQYF.

As DNA, the CDR3 is TGCGCCAGCAGCTTGGAGGGGTCAGGGAGCTACGAGCAGTACTTC. This codes for CASSLEGSGSYEQYF. The V gene is TRBV5-1, the J gene TRBJ2-7; D is tentatively TRBD1 or TRBD2 (5 bases each). CDR3 length: 15 amino acids. Per germline, CDR1 SGHRS and CDR2 YFSETQ. The V gene lost 0 bases and the J gene lost 3 bases, with 13 bases spanning the gap.

The CDR3 sequence is CAAAGRGSSYNEQFF. The CDR3 DNA sequence: TGTGCCGCCGCTGGCCGCGGGAGCTCCTACAATGAGCAGTTCTTC. The chain is built from TRBV27 and TRBJ2-1; TRBD2 aligns across 7 bases. Germline-derived CDR1 and CDR2 are MNHEY and SMNVEV (reference sequence). This CDR3 contains 15 residues. The junction had 10 bases not matched to a gene; V was cut back by 11 bases and J by 0 bases.

This clone was observed a single time. The chain carries TRBV7-3 and TRBJ1-5, with TRBD1 identical over 8 bases. This CDR3 is built from 15 residues. From germline, CDR1 is SGHTA and CDR2 FQGTGA. V trimming: 0 bases; J trimming: 5 bases; junction bases outside the gene matches: 3. The CDR3, as DNA: TGTGCCAGCAGCTTAACGGGACAGGCGGATCAGCCCCAGCATTTT. Translating gives CASSLTGQADQPQHF.

The J gene is TRBJ2-2, the V gene TRBV7-8, with 7 bases that match TRBD1. The CDR3 sequence is 15 residues long. CDR1 is SGHVS and CDR2 is FQNEAQ in the germline V gene. V trimming: 3 bases; J trimming: 3 bases; junction bases outside the gene matches: 4. CDR3: CASSLGQSDTGELFF. DNA for the CDR3: TGTGCCAGCAGCTTGGGACAGTCGGACACCGGGGAGCTGTTTTTT.

The genes are TRBV5-6 and TRBJ2-2; TRBD1 matches 8 bases. V was pared by 1 base and J by 5 bases, with 4 bases of the junction left unmatched. CDR1 and CDR2 (germline): SGHDT, YYEEEE. This CDR3 is built from 15 residues. The CDR3 spells CASSLPRGRTGELFF. CDR3 sequence (DNA): TGTGCCAGCAGCTTGCCCAGGGGGCGAACCGGGGAGCTGTTTTTT.